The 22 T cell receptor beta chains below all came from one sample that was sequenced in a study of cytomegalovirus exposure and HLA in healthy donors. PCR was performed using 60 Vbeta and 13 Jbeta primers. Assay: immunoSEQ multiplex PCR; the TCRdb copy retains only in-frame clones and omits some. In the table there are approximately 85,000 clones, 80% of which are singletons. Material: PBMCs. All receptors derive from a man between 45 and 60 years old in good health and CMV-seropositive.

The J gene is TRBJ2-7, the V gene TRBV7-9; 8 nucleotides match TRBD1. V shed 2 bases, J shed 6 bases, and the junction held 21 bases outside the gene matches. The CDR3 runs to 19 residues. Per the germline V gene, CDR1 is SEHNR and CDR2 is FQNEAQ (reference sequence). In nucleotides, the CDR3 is TGTGCCAGCAGCTTAAGCACAGGGGGTCCTTCATTCCGAGGGGTCGAGCAGTACTTC. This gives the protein CASSLSTGGPSFRGVEQYF.

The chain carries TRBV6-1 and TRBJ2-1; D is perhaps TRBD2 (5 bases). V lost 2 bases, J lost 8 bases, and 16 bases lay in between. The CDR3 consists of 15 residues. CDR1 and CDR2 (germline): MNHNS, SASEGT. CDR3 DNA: TGTGCCAGCAGTGAACTCCGGGGAAACGGAGATGAGCAGTTCTTC. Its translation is CASSELRGNGDEQFF.

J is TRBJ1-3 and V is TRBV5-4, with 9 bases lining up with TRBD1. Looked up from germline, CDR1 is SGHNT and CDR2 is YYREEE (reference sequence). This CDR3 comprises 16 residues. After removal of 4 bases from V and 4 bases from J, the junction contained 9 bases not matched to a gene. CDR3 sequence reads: CASSTEQGARGNTIYF. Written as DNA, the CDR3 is TGTGCCAGCAGCACCGAACAGGGGGCGAGGGGAAACACCATATATTTT.

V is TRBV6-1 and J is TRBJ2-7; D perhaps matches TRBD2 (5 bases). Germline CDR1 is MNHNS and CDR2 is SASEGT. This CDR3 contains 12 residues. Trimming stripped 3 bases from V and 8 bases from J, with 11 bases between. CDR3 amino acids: CASSDWRQKQYF. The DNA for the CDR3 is TGTGCCAGCAGTGATTGGAGGCAGAAGCAGTACTTC.

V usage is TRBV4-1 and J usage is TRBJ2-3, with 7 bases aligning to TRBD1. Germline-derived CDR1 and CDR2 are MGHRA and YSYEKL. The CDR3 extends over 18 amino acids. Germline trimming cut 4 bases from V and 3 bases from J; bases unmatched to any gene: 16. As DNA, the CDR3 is TGCGCCAGCAGCCGTACCGTAACAGGGGCAAGTTGGACAGATACGCAGTATTTT. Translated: CASSRTVTGASWTDTQYF.

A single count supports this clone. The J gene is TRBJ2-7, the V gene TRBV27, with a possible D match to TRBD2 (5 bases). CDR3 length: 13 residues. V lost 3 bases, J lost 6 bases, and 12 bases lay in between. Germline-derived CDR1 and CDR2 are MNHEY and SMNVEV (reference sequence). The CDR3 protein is CASSFTLAGEQYF. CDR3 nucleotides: TGTGCCAGCAGTTTCACCCTAGCCGGCGAGCAGTACTTC.

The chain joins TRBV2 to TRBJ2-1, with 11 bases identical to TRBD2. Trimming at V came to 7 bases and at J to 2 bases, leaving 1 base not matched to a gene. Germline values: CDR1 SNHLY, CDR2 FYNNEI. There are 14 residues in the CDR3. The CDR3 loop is CASNSGRAYNEQFF. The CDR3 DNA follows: TGTGCCAGCAATAGCGGGAGGGCCTACAATGAGCAGTTCTTC.

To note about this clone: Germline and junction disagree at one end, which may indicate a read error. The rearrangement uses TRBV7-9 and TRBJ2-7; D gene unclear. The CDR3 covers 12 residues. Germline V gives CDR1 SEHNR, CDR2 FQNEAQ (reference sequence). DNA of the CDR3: TGTTCCAGCAGCGCCACAGCCTACGAGCAGTACTTC. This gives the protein CSSSATAYEQYF.

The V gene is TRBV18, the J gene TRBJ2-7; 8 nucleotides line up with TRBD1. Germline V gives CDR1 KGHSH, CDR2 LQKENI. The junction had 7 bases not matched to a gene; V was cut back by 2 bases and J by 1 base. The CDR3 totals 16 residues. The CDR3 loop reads CASSPGSGQGSYEQYF. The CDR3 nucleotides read TGTGCCAGCTCACCAGGCTCCGGACAGGGTTCCTACGAGCAGTACTTC.

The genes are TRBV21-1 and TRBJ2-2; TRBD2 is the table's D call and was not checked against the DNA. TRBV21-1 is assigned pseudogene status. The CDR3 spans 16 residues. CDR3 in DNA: TGTGCCAGCAGCATGAGACCCAAGAGGTACACCGGGGAGCTGTTTTTT. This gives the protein CASSMRPKRYTGELFF.

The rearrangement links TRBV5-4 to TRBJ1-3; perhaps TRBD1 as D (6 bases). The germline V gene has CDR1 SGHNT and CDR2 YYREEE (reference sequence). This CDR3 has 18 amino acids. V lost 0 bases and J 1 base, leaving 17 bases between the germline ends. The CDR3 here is CASSLAGGGIISGNTIYF. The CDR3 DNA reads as TGTGCCAGCAGCTTGGCGGGGGGGGGCATAATTTCTGGAAACACCATATATTTT.

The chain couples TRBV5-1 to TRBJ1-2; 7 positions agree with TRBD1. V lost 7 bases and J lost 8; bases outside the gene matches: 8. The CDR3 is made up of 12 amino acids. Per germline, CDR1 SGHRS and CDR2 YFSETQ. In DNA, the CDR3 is TGCGCCAGCGGAGGACAGGACCGAGGCTACACCTTC. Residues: CASGGQDRGYTF.

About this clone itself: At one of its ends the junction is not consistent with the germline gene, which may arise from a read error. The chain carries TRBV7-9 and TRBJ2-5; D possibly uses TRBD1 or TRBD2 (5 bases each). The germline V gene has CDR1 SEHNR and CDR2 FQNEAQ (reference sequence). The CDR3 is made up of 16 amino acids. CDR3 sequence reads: CSSSLGARAAEETQYF. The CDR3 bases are TGTTCCAGCAGCTTAGGGGCAAGAGCGGCCGAAGAGACCCAGTACTTC. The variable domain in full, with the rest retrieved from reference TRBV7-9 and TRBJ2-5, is DTGVSQNPRHKITKRGQNVTFRCDPISEHNRLYWYRQTLGQGPEFLTYFQNEAQLEKSRLLSDRFSAERPKGSFSTLEIQRTEQGDSAMYLCSSSLGARAAEETQYFGPGTRLLVL.

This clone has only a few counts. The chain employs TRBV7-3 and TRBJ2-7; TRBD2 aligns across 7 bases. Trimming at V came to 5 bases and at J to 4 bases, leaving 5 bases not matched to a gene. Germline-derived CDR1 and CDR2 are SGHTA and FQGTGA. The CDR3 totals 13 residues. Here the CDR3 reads CASSESGNYEQYF. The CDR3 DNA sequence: TGTGCCAGCAGCGAAAGCGGGAATTACGAGCAGTACTTC.

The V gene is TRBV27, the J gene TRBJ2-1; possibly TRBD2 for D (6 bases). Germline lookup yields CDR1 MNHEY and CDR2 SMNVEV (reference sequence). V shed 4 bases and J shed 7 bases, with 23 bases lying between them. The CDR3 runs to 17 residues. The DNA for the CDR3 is TGTGCCAGCAGTTGGAGGGACCCGGGACTCATATTAAATGAGCAGTTCTTC. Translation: CASSWRDPGLILNEQFF.

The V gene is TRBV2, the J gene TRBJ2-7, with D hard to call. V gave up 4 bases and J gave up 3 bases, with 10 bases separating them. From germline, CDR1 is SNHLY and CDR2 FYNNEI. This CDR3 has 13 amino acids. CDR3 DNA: TGTGCCAGCAGTGGGGCAGGTTTCTACGAGCAGTACTTC. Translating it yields CASSGAGFYEQYF.

The CDR3 sequence is CASSITGGSGTGELFF. The CDR3 nucleotides are TGTGCCAGTAGTATTACGGGAGGGTCAGGGACCGGGGAGCTGTTTTTT. This chain links TRBV19 with TRBJ2-2; 8 nucleotides align to TRBD2. CDR1 is LNHDA and CDR2 is SQIVND in the germline V gene (reference sequence). V lost 3 bases to trimming and J lost 5 bases; unmatched junction nucleotides: 8. This CDR3 contains 16 residues.

As DNA, the CDR3 is TGTGCCAGCAGCCTAGCGGTTCTAGACAATGAGCAGTTCTTC. Encoded protein: CASSLAVLDNEQFF. The V and J genes are TRBV11-2 and TRBJ2-1; 7 bases line up with TRBD2. This CDR3 has 14 residues. In germline, CDR1 is SGHAT, CDR2 FQNNGV. The ends lost 5 bases at V and 5 bases at J; junction bases unmatched: 6.

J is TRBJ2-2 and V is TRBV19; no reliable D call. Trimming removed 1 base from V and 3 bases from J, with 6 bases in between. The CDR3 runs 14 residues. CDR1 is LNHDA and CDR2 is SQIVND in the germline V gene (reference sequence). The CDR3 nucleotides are TGTGCCAGTAGTATAGCCCAGGACACCGGGGAGCTGTTTTTT. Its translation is CASSIAQDTGELFF.

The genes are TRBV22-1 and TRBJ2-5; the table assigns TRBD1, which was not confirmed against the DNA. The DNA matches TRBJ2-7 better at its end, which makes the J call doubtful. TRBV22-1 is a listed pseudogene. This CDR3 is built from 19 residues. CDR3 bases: TGTCCTGGGAGCGCAGATGTCTCCAATGACAGGGGCCCTCTCTACGAGCAGTACTTC. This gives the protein CPGSADVSNDRGPLYEQYF.

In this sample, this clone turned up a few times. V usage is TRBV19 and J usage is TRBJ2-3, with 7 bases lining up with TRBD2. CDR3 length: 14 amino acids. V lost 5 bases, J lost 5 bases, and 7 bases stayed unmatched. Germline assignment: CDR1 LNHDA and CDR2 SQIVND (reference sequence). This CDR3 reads CASSAAGVGDTQYF. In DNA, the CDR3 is TGTGCCAGTAGTGCCGCGGGAGTAGGAGATACGCAGTATTTT.

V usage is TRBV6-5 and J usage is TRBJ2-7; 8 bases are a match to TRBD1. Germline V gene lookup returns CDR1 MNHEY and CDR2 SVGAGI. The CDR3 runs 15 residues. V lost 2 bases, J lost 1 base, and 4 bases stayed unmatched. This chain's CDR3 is CASSYDRDRSYEQYF. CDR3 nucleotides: TGTGCCAGCAGTTACGACCGGGACAGGTCCTACGAGCAGTACTTC.